This TCR beta chain comes out of a study of T cell changes during pregnancy in multiple sclerosis. V lost 7 bases to trimming and J lost 0 bases, with 16 bases between them. Germline V lookup: CDR1 MNHNS, CDR2 SASEGT. The CDR3 loop spans 15 amino acids. Profiled with immunoSEQ multiplex PCR; TCRdb holds only in-frame clones, not every one. The data show 30,000 to 45,000 clones, roughly 90% seen once. This TCR came from a female donor with multiple sclerosis, enrolled in a pregnancy study. The sample in question was CD8+ T cells from peripheral blood mononuclear cells, obtained before pregnancy. This sequence joins TRBV6-1 and TRBJ2-7; a weak D match, TRBD2 (6 bases). The CDR3 sequence: CASTKPWTISYEQYF. The CDR3 bases are TGTGCCAGCACGAAACCATGGACTATCTCCTACGAGCAGTACTTC.